This TCR beta chain is drawn from a study of PD-1 blockade in classical Hodgkin lymphoma. Study-level findings and limits: When set against healthy donors, newly diagnosed patients were reported to show lower baseline TCR diversity. Complete responders' diversity at baseline resembled that of newly diagnosed patients.

Trimming removed 5 bases from V and 5 bases from J, with 7 bases in between. CDR3 length equals 12 residues. CDR1 is LNHDA and CDR2 is SQIVND in the germline V gene (reference sequence). TCRdb's copy holds only in-frame clones and misses some; the assay was immunoSEQ multiplex PCR. The sample carries 50,000 to 65,000 clones, roughly 87% recorded once. As for this clone: The antigen remains unidentified.

Documented time point: cycle 4 day 1 (C4D1), after 5 to 7 weeks of nivolumab. The patients all showed relapse after autologous stem cell transplantation, while their brentuximab vedotin exposure varied. This sequence was found in a human donor with classical Hodgkin lymphoma. The sequencing used peripheral blood mononuclear cells (PBMCs), collected before the fourth cycle of nivolumab. The chain employs TRBV19 and TRBJ2-1; D perhaps matches TRBD1 (5 bases). The CDR3 coding sequence is TGTGCCAGTAGTGACAGACACAATGAGCAGTTCTTC. Encoded protein: CASSDRHNEQFF.